Listed here is a single TCR beta chain. The data were obtained in a study of blood T cell repertoires in COVID-19. As for the study in general: T cells, B-cell-depleted T cells, or PBMCs supplied cDNA or gDNA.

This CDR3 has 12 residues. Germline V gene sequence: CDR1 SEHNR, CDR2 FQNEAQ (reference sequence). With 5 bases clipped from V and 4 bases from J, the junction kept 1 base outside the gene matches. Original methodology: By means of reference gene primer amplification, nucleated cell counts were estimated. Assay used: immunoSEQ multiplex PCR; TCRdb lists only in-frame clones, some missing. V and J calls plus clone size are reproduced from that table; the DNA served to infer D and trimming. The sample has more than 90,000 clones; 85% are singletons. The gene calls are TRBV7-9 and TRBJ2-7; 8 bases match TRBD2. This receptor was taken from a man at least 80 years old with acute or convalescent COVID-19. Source material: peripheral blood. The CDR3 coding sequence is TGTGCCAGCAGCCGGGGGGGATACGAGCAGTACTTC. Encoded protein: CASSRGGYEQYF.